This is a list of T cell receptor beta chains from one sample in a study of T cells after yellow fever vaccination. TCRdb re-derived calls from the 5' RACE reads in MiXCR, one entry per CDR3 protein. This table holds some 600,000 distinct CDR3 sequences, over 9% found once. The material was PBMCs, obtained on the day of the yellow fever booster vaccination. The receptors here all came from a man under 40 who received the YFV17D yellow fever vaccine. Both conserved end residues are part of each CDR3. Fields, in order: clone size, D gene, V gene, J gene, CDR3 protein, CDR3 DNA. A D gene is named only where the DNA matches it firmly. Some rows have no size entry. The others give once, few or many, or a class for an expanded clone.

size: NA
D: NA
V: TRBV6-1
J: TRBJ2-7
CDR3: CASLGEGAAYEQYF
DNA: TGTGCCAGCCTTGGGGAGGGGGCGGCCTACGAGCAGTACTTC

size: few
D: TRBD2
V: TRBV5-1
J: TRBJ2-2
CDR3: CASSLLTSGSPGELFF
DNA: TGCGCCAGCAGCTTGCTGACTAGCGGGAGTCCCGGGGAGCTGTTTTTT

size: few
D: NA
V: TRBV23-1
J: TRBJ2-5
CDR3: CASSQWLSRIGETQYF
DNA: TGCGCCAGCAGTCAATGGTTATCTAGGATTGGGGAGACCCAGTACTTC

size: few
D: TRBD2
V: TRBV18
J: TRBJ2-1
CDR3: CASSPQRGRDNNEQFF
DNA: TGTGCCAGCTCACCCCAACGCGGGAGGGATAACAATGAGCAGTTCTTC

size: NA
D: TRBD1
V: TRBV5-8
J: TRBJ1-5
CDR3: CASSLRGQTNQPQHF
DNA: TGTGCCAGCAGCTTGAGGGGACAGACCAATCAGCCCCAGCATTTT

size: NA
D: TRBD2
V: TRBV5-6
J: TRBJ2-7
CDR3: CASYKLSGSSYEQYF
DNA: TGTGCCAGCTATAAACTCAGCGGGAGCTCCTACGAGCAGTACTTC

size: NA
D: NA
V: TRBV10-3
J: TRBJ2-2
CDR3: CAISPLNNTGELFF
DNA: TGTGCCATCAGTCCACTGAACAACACCGGGGAGCTGTTTTTT

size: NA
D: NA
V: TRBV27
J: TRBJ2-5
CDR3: CASRIGQAWETQYF
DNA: TGTGCCAGCCGGATTGGGCAGGCGTGGGAGACCCAGTACTTC

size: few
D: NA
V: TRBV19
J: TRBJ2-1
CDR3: CASRIQVSSYNEQFF
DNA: TGTGCCAGTAGGATACAGGTCAGCTCCTACAATGAGCAGTTCTTC

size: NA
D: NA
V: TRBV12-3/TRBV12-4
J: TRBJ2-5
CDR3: CASSPSEGTQQETQYF
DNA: TGTGCCAGCAGTCCTAGTGAAGGGACACAACAAGAGACCCAGTACTTC

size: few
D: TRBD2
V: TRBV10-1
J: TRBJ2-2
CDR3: CASSKGGSGRNTGELFF
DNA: TGCGCCAGCAGTAAAGGCGGGAGCGGTCGGAACACCGGGGAGCTGTTTTTT

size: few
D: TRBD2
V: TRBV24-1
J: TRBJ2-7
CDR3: CATSDLSAGGQQYF
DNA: TGTGCCACCAGTGATTTGTCAGCGGGAGGACAGCAGTACTTC

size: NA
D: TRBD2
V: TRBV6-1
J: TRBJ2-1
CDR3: CASSEGALAGLSSYNEQFF
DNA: TGTGCCAGCAGTGAAGGTGCACTAGCGGGACTTAGCTCCTACAATGAGCAGTTCTTC

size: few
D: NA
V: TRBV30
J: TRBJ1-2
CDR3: CAWSSGHGYTF
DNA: TGTGCCTGGAGTTCAGGGCATGGCTACACCTTC

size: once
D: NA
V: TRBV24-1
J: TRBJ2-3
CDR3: CATSPGQYTDTQYF
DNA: TGTGCCACCAGTCCGGGACAATACACAGATACGCAGTATTTT

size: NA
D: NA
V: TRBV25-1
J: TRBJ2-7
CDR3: CASSPTGTRGEQYF
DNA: TGTGCCAGCAGCCCGACAGGGACTCGGGGCGAGCAGTACTTC

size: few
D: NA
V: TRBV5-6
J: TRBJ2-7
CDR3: CATGTGPSTSYEQYF
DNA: TGTGCTACTGGAACCGGGCCGTCGACTTCCTACGAGCAGTACTTC

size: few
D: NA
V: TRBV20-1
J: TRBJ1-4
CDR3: CSARDLLSMGEKLFF
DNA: TGCAGTGCTAGAGACCTGCTCTCGATGGGTGAAAAACTGTTTTTT

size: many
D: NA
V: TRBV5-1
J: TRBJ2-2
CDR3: CASSSGSDPGELFF
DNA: TGCGCCAGCAGCTCGGGGAGCGATCCCGGGGAGCTGTTTTTT

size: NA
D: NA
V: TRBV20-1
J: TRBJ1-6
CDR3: CSASREGNSPLHF
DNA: TGCAGTGCTAGTCGGGAGGGAAATTCACCCCTCCACTTT

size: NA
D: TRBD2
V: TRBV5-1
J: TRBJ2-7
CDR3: CASSQKTSGTYEQYF
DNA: TGCGCCAGCAGCCAGAAGACTAGCGGTACCTACGAGCAGTACTTC

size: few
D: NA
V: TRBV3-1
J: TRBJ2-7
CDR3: CASSQWGLGFEQYF
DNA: TGTGCCAGCAGCCAATGGGGCTTGGGCTTCGAGCAGTACTTC

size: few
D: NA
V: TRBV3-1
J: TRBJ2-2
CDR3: CASSQGAGRTGELFF
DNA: TGTGCCAGCAGCCAAGGGGCCGGGCGCACCGGGGAGCTGTTTTTT

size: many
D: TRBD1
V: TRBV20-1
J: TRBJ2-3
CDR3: CSALGGAGTDTQYF
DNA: TGCAGTGCTTTAGGGGGCGCGGGCACAGATACGCAGTATTTT

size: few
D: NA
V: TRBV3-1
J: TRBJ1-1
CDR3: CASSQARNTEAFF
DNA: TGTGCCAGCAGCCAAGCCCGGAACACTGAAGCTTTCTTT

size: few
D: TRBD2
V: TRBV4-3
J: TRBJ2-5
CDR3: CASSQDRWGGTQYF
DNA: TGCGCCAGCAGCCAAGATCGGTGGGGGGGGACCCAGTACTTC